The 9 T cell receptor beta chains given below trace back to one sample, sequenced in a study of blood T cell repertoires in COVID-19. Some clones are missing from TCRdb's copy, which holds only in-frame ones; the method was immunoSEQ multiplex PCR. The sample has 250,000 or so clones, 75% to 90% seen once. Sequencing was carried out using peripheral blood. These receptors originate from a woman between 35 and 50 years old who had recovered from COVID-19.

The chain links TRBV18 to TRBJ2-3; perhaps TRBD2 as D (6 bases). Germline loops: CDR1 KGHSH, CDR2 LQKENI. The CDR3 length is 15 residues. V was trimmed by 3 bases and J by 4 bases, leaving 14 bases between them. This CDR3 is CASSPQREQADTQYF. CDR3 nucleotides: TGTGCCAGCTCACCTCAACGGGAGCAGGCAGATACGCAGTATTTT.

The rearrangement uses TRBV5-4 and TRBJ2-7; tentative D call: TRBD1 (5 bases). In germline, CDR1 is SGHNT, CDR2 YYREEE (reference sequence). V was clipped by 0 bases and J by 6 bases, with 13 bases between them. The CDR3 totals 14 residues. Written as DNA, the CDR3 is TGTGCCAGCAGCTTGGCTGGGGCTTCGGGCGAGCAGTACTTC. Its protein product is CASSLAGASGEQYF.

This chain connects TRBV6-5 to TRBJ2-7; tentatively, D is TRBD1 (6 bases). Deletions cut 0 bases from V and 3 bases from J, with 12 bases between. The V gene's germline CDR1 is MNHEY and CDR2 SVGAGI. The CDR3 covers 15 residues. Here the CDR3 DNA reads TGTGCCAGCAGTTACTCGACCGGACAGAGCTACGAGCAGTACTTC. Protein: CASSYSTGQSYEQYF.

The chain couples TRBV28 to TRBJ1-1; D unclear. CDR3 length: 14 residues. Trimming pared 10 bases from V and 2 bases from J, leaving 17 bases between. Germline CDR1 is MDHEN and CDR2 is SYDVKM. In nucleotides, the CDR3 is TGTGCCACCACCCAGAGAGGTACTAACACTGAAGCTTTCTTT. Amino acid sequence: CATTQRGTNTEAFF. The variable domain in full, completed from reference TRBV28 and TRBJ1-1, reads DVKVTQSSRYLVKRTGEKVFLECVQDMDHENMFWYRQDPGLGLRLIYFSYDVKMKEKGDIPEGYSVSREKKERFSLILESASTNQTSMYLCATTQRGTNTEAFFGQGTRLTVV.

This clone was seen more than once but under ten times. V gene TRBV18 combines with J gene TRBJ1-1; the D gene is possibly TRBD1 (6 bases). V was pared by 5 bases and J by 8 bases, with 21 bases between. There are 15 residues in the CDR3. The germline V gene encodes CDR1 KGHSH and CDR2 LQKENI. CDR3 protein: CASSSTGWESEEAFF. Written as DNA, the CDR3 is TGTGCCAGCTCAAGTACAGGGTGGGAATCCGAGGAAGCTTTCTTT. Complete variable domain (other parts from reference TRBV18 and TRBJ1-1): NAGVMQNPRHLVRRRGQEARLRCSPMKGHSHVYWYRQLPEEGLKFMVYLQKENIIDESGMPKERFSAEFPKEGPSILRIQQVVRGDSAAYFCASSSTGWESEEAFFGQGTRLTVV.

V usage is TRBV7-9 and J usage is TRBJ2-7, with D perhaps matching TRBD2 (6 bases). Germline CDR1 reads SEHNR; CDR2 reads FQNEAQ (reference sequence). V gave up 5 bases and J gave up 1 base, with 9 bases separating them. The CDR3 length is 13 residues. CDR3 nucleotide sequence: TGTGCCAGCAGCACGGACTATTCCTACGAGCAGTACTTC. Its translation is CASSTDYSYEQYF.

CDR3 in amino acids: CSVRQGDTGELFF. In DNA, the CDR3 is TGCAGCGTCCGACAGGGTGACACCGGGGAGCTGTTTTTT. This chain joins TRBV29-1 and TRBJ2-2; 7 nucleotides align to TRBD1. The trim removed 6 bases at V and 3 bases at J, leaving 4 bases unmatched. This CDR3 is built from 13 residues. The germline V gene encodes CDR1 SQVTM and CDR2 ANQGSEA.

A single count supports this clone. CDR3 protein: CASSRDSNTDTQYF. The CDR3, as DNA: TGTGCCAGCAGCCGGGACAGTAACACAGATACGCAGTATTTT. The chain links TRBV7-8 to TRBJ2-3; 7 bases map to TRBD1. The junction had 4 bases not matched to a gene; V was cut back by 5 bases and J by 2 bases. The CDR3 is made up of 14 amino acids. Germline CDR1 SGHVS, CDR2 FQNEAQ.

The V and J genes are TRBV7-9 and TRBJ1-2; TRBD1 might be the D (5 bases). The V and J ends lost 2 bases and 2 bases respectively, with 15 bases between them. This CDR3 region has 16 residues. CDR1 is SEHNR, CDR2 FQNEAQ, per germline (reference sequence). CDR3 sequence reads: CASSLRGGAYNYGYTF. The CDR3 nucleotides read TGTGCCAGCAGCTTACGGGGGGGAGCTTACAACTATGGCTACACCTTC.